This TCR beta chain was recorded in a study of breast tumors, draining lymph nodes, adjacent tissues. V lost 2 bases to trimming and J lost 3 bases; unmatched junction nucleotides: 0. The CDR3 sequence is 13 residues long. One entry per CDR3 protein results from TCRdb running MiXCR on the multiplex PCR reads. The repertoire holds more than 15,000 distinct CDR3 sequences, with approximately 42% as singletons. The receptor comes from a female donor with breast cancer. Some clones in this sample may be carry-over from other donors' samples. The chain employs TRBV12-3 or TRBV12-4 and TRBJ2-5; the match to TRBD2 covers 7 bases. Sequenced material: breast tumor tissue. The CDR3 nucleotides read TGTGCCAGCAGTTTAAGCGGGGAAGAGACCCAGTACTTC. It codes for CASSLSGEETQYF.